What follows are 25 T cell receptor beta chains derived from one specimen sequenced in a study of blood T cell repertoires in COVID-19. Here immunoSEQ multiplex PCR was the method, and the copy in TCRdb shows in-frame clones only, minus some. The table includes 140,000 to 150,000 clones, over 70% detected once. The sample comprised peripheral blood. Every receptor here comes from a human donor in a cohort sampled during active COVID-19.

This rearrangement joins TRBV7-2 to TRBJ1-2; 7 bases are shared with TRBD1. This CDR3 has 15 amino acids. The V gene's germline CDR1 is SGHTA and CDR2 FQGNSA. The ends lost 7 bases at V and 0 bases at J; junction bases unmatched: 8. The CDR3 region is CASIEGAGANYGYTF. For the CDR3, the DNA is TGTGCCAGCATCGAGGGGGCAGGGGCTAACTATGGCTACACCTTC.

The chain is built from TRBV11-3 and TRBJ2-7; unclear D gene. Germline assignment: CDR1 SGHNT and CDR2 YENEEA. The V end was cut by 0 bases, the J end by 5 bases, with 8 bases between. The CDR3 loop spans 13 amino acids. The CDR3, as DNA: TGTGCCAGCAGCTTAGAGGGCTTTAACGAGCAGTACTTC. Translation gives CASSLEGFNEQYF.

The chain has TRBV11-3 and TRBJ2-2, with a weak D call TRBD2 (5 bases). The CDR3 runs to 16 residues. Per germline, CDR1 SGHNT and CDR2 YENEEA. Between the trimmed V and J ends, which lost 5 bases and 3 bases, there was a span of 16 bases. The CDR3 bases are TGTGCCAGCAGCCCCCAGGAGGCACAGCACACCGGGGAGCTGTTTTTT. The encoded protein is CASSPQEAQHTGELFF.

The chain combines TRBV15 with TRBJ2-2; no clear D. Trimming took off 0 bases at V and 6 bases at J, with 5 bases between the two ends. This CDR3 contains 13 residues. Germline V gene sequence: CDR1 LNHNV, CDR2 YYDKDF (reference sequence). The CDR3 DNA is TGTGCCACCAGCAGAGATGAGGCCGGGGAGCTGTTTTTT. Protein sequence: CATSRDEAGELFF.

The chain recombines TRBV3-1 (or the pseudogene TRBV3-2) with TRBJ2-6; no reliable D call. Germline V gives CDR1 LGHDT, CDR2 YNNKEL (reference sequence). The CDR3 runs to 16 residues. V was clipped by 0 bases and J by 0 bases, with 6 bases between them. The CDR3 loop reads CASSQEWSSGANVLTF. The CDR3 region has the DNA TGTGCCAGCAGCCAAGAGTGGAGCTCTGGGGCCAACGTCCTGACTTTC.

This clone came up once. This chain connects TRBV6-5 to TRBJ1-2; D is unclear. Germline V gives CDR1 MNHEY, CDR2 SVGAGI. V lost 6 bases and J lost 3, with 14 bases in between. This CDR3 contains 14 residues. The CDR3 DNA follows: TGTGCCAGCAGGACCCGGGAGGCCCACTATGGCTACACCTTC. Residues: CASRTREAHYGYTF.

The chain uses TRBV19 and TRBJ1-1; unclear D gene. The CDR3 extends over 14 amino acids. V lost 7 bases, J lost 0 bases, and 12 bases lay in between. Germline CDR1 and CDR2: LNHDA and SQIVND (reference sequence). CDR3 sequence (DNA): TGTGCCAGTACTACTATTGAGGTGAACACTGAAGCTTTCTTT. This sequence encodes CASTTIEVNTEAFF.

This clone was counted a single time. The chain joins TRBV6-5 to TRBJ1-6; no definite D call. The CDR3 has 15 residues. Between the trimmed V and J ends, which lost 5 bases and 5 bases, there was a span of 13 bases. Germline loops: CDR1 MNHEY, CDR2 SVGAGI. The CDR3 region is CASSQRLVDNSPLHF. The CDR3 nucleotides read TGTGCCAGCAGTCAGAGACTGGTCGATAATTCACCCCTCCACTTT.

The chain has TRBV2 and TRBJ2-3; weak D call: TRBD2 (7 bases). The V end lost 4 bases, the J end lost 3 bases, and 14 bases lay between the germline ends. CDR1 and CDR2 from the germline V gene are SNHLY and FYNNEI. The CDR3 is 15 residues long. The CDR3: CASSVGGGGTDTQYF. The CDR3 DNA reads as TGTGCCAGCAGTGTAGGGGGGGGAGGGACAGATACGCAGTATTTT.

This rearrangement joins TRBV6-5 to TRBJ2-7, with 11 positions matching TRBD1. V shed 5 bases and J 2 bases; nucleotides not matched to a gene: 2. Germline V CDR1 and CDR2: MNHEY, SVGAGI. The CDR3 contains 14 residues. CDR3 coding DNA: TGTGCCAGCAGTCTGGGACAGGGGGCCTACGAGCAGTACTTC. Its protein is CASSLGQGAYEQYF.

The V call is TRBV24-1, the J call TRBJ2-7; TRBD1 is a possible D gene (6 bases). The CDR3 extends over 17 amino acids. Trimming took off 9 bases at V and 0 bases at J, with 23 bases between the two ends. Germline lookup yields CDR1 KGHDR and CDR2 SFDVKD. The CDR3 is CATQGEQGKTSSYEQYF. Here the CDR3 DNA reads TGTGCCACCCAAGGGGAACAGGGCAAAACCTCCTCCTACGAGCAGTACTTC.

This clone appeared once. The chain has TRBV11-2 and TRBJ1-1, with D hard to call. Germline CDR1 and CDR2: SGHAT and FQNNGV. V dropped 1 base and J dropped 1 base, with 7 bases sitting between them. CDR3 size: 14 residues. For the CDR3, the DNA is TGTGCCAGCAGCTTAGCTGGGAGGAACACTGAAGCTTTCTTT. It is translated as CASSLAGRNTEAFF.

This chain connects TRBV5-4 to TRBJ2-5, with a tentative D call TRBD1 (5 bases). The V gene's germline CDR1 is SGHNT and CDR2 YYREEE (reference sequence). Trimming left V 4 bases short and J 0 bases short, with 10 bases between. The CDR3 is 14 residues long. This chain's CDR3 is CASSETVYQETQYF. The DNA of the CDR3 is TGTGCCAGCAGCGAGACAGTGTACCAAGAGACCCAGTACTTC.

V is TRBV4-2 and J is TRBJ2-2; 10 nucleotides match TRBD2. V dropped 3 bases and J dropped 5; count of bases not matched to a gene: 6. The CDR3 sequence is 16 residues long. Germline V gives CDR1 LGHNA, CDR2 YNFKEQ. The CDR3 coding sequence is TGTGCCAGCAGCCAGGATAGCGGGGGGAGTACCGGGGAGCTGTTTTTT. Protein: CASSQDSGGSTGELFF.

The chain combines TRBV7-9 with TRBJ2-2; weak D call: TRBD2 (6 bases). CDR1 SEHNR and CDR2 FQNEAQ come from the germline V gene (reference sequence). CDR3 length: 16 residues. V lost 7 bases and J lost 3, with 18 bases in between. CDR3 protein: CASIRHGGEYTGELFF. CDR3 in DNA: TGTGCCAGCATCCGACACGGGGGAGAGTACACCGGGGAGCTGTTTTTT.

This chain uses TRBV5-4 with TRBJ1-1; D possibly corresponds to TRBD1 (6 bases). In germline, CDR1 is SGHNT, CDR2 YYREEE (reference sequence). The CDR3 is 16 residues long. Trimming removed 4 bases at V and 0 bases at J, with 16 bases between. CDR3 loop: CASSPWGGQMNTEAFF. In DNA form, the CDR3 reads TGTGCCAGCAGCCCGTGGGGGGGGCAAATGAACACTGAAGCTTTCTTT.

This chain uses TRBV29-1 with TRBJ2-5; 8 positions match TRBD1. The CDR3 spans 14 residues. Per the germline V gene, CDR1 is SQVTM and CDR2 is ANQGSEA. V was pared by 7 bases and J by 5 bases, with 12 bases of the junction left unmatched. CDR3 nucleotide sequence: TGCAGCGCCTCAGGGGGCGTCTATTCTGAGACCCAGTACTTC. Encoded protein: CSASGGVYSETQYF.

The CDR3 is CASRPRDRVVYGYTF. CDR3 in DNA: TGTGCCAGCAGACCCCGGGACAGGGTCGTCTATGGCTACACCTTC. The gene calls are TRBV28 and TRBJ1-2; 9 bases agree with TRBD1. This CDR3 spans 15 amino acids. CDR1 MDHEN and CDR2 SYDVKM come from the germline V gene. Trimming took 6 bases from V and 4 from J; bases not matched to a gene: 9.

This chain connects TRBV5-8 to TRBJ1-6; 8 bases fit TRBD1. This CDR3 is 14 amino acids long. V gave up 4 bases and J gave up 8 bases; unmatched junction bases: 5. Germline-derived CDR1 and CDR2 are SGHTS and YDEGEE. The CDR3 nucleotides read TGTGCCAGCAGCAGAGGACAGGGTTATTCACCCCTCCACTTT. Protein: CASSRGQGYSPLHF.

The chain links TRBV10-3 to TRBJ2-7, with D possibly matching TRBD2 (6 bases). Trimming removed 8 bases from V and 0 bases from J, with 20 bases in between. Per germline, CDR1 ENHRY and CDR2 SYGVKD. CDR3 length equals 16 residues. CDR3 in amino acids: CAIANPLGRSSYEQYF. The DNA for the CDR3 is TGTGCCATCGCCAACCCCCTTGGGAGGAGCTCCTACGAGCAGTACTTC.

The V call is TRBV7-9, the J call TRBJ1-5; 7 bases match TRBD1. The CDR3 runs to 15 residues. CDR1 SEHNR and CDR2 FQNEAQ come from the germline V gene (reference sequence). J gave up 6 bases and V 1 base, and 6 bases lay outside the gene matches. CDR3 sequence (DNA): TGTGCCAGCAGCTTAGGAACAGGGGTGGGTCAGCCCCAGCATTTT. This codes for CASSLGTGVGQPQHF.

The gene calls are TRBV7-2 and TRBJ2-1; the match to TRBD2 covers 10 bases. The germline CDR1 and CDR2 sequences are SGHTA and FQGNSA. The CDR3 is 17 residues long. Trimming cost V 2 bases and J 7 bases; bases outside gene matches: 11. In DNA, the CDR3 is TGTGCCAGCAGCTTACGGGGGGGAGCGGGAGGGCATAATGAGCAGTTCTTC. Translating gives CASSLRGGAGGHNEQFF.

The chain has TRBV10-2 and TRBJ1-4, with 9 positions matching TRBD1. Germline V gene data show CDR1 as WSHSY and CDR2 as SAAADI. CDR3 length equals 13 residues. J gave up 10 bases and V 6 bases, and 6 bases lay outside the gene matches. CDR3 sequence reads: CASSRDRVGKLFF. Written as DNA, the CDR3 is TGCGCCAGCAGCCGGGACAGGGTCGGAAAACTGTTTTTT.

The chain combines TRBV29-1 with TRBJ2-2, with D possibly TRBD1 on 5 matching bases. Germline V gives CDR1 SQVTM, CDR2 ANQGSEA. The CDR3 has 12 amino acids. Trimming cost V 5 bases and J 12 bases, with 16 bases left between them. Here the CDR3 reads CSVSLGASQLFF. The CDR3 bases are TGCAGCGTTAGCCTAGGGGCCAGCCAGCTGTTTTTT.

The gene calls are TRBV6-6 and TRBJ2-7, with D perhaps matching TRBD2 (6 bases). V gave up 6 bases and J gave up 9 bases, with 21 bases separating them. CDR3 length equals 14 residues. Germline CDR1 reads MNHNY; CDR2 reads SVGAGI (reference sequence). CDR3 residues: CASSNMGGMQLQYV. The CDR3 region has the DNA TGTGCCAGCAGCAATATGGGGGGAATGCAATTGCAGTACGTC.